This TCR beta chain was identified in a study of PD-L1 blockade in urothelial cancer. Whole-study context: Blood-derived samples held a median around 130,000 T cells.

Only in-frame clones appear in the TCRdb table, and some are missing; sequencing was by immunoSEQ multiplex PCR. This table holds just under 30,000 clones, about 90% found once. Locally advanced or metastatic urothelial carcinoma affected all patients. The CDR3 runs 17 residues. J was trimmed by 4 bases and V by 2 bases; bases with no gene match: 11. The germline CDR1 and CDR2 sequences are SQVTM and ANQGSEA. General study results and limits: Below-median pretreatment blood TCR clonality was a predictor of better survival. Stronger expansion of tumor-associated clones in blood at 3 weeks distinguished durable-benefit patients.

This clone was detected once. What it binds is not known. This chain connects TRBV29-1 to TRBJ1-2, with 12 bases identical to TRBD1. The sequences come from PBMCs, collected around atezolizumab (anti-PD-L1) treatment. The sequence was obtained from a man over 45 with urothelial cancer. The CDR3 nucleotides read TGCAGCGTTGAACCAGGCCGGGGACAGGGGGCGGGCTATGGCTACACCTTC. This gives the protein CSVEPGRGQGAGYGYTF.